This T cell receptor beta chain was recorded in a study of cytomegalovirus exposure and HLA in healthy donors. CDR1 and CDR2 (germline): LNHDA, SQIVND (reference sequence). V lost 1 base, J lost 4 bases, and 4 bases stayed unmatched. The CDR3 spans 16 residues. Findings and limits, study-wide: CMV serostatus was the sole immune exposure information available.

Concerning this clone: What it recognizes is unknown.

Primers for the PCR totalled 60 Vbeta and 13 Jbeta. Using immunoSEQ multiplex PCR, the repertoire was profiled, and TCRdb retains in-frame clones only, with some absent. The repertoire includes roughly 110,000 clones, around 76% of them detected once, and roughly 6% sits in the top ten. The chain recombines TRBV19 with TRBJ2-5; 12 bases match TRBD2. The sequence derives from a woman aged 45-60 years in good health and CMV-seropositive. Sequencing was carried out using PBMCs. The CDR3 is CASSIALAGGPETQYF. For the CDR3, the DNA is TGTGCCAGTAGTATAGCTCTAGCGGGGGGGCCAGAGACCCAGTACTTC.